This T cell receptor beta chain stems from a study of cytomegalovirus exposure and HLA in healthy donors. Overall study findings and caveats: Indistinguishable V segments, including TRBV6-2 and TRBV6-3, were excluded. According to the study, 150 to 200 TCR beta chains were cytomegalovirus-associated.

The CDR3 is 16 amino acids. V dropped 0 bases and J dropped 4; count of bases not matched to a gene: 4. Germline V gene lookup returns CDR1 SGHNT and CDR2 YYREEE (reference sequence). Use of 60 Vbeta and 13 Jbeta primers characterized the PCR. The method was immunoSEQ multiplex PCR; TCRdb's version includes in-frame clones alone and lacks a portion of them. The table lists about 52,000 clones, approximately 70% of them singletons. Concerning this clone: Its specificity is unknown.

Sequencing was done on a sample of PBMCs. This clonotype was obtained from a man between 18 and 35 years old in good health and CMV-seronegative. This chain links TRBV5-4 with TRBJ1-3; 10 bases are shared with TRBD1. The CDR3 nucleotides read TGTGCCAGCAGCTTGGGGGACAGGGGATCGGGAAACACCATATATTTT. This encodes CASSLGDRGSGNTIYF.